This TCR beta chain was identified during a study of cytomegalovirus exposure and HLA in healthy donors. Broader study findings: Indistinguishable V segments such as TRBV6-2 and TRBV6-3 were excluded. Common viral pathogens (according to a later analysis) appeared linked to several of the most significant clusters.

The donors (healthy individuals) were bone marrow donors. As to this clone: As yet, its antigen is unknown.

13 Jbeta primers and 60 Vbeta primers were used for the PCR. Assay: immunoSEQ multiplex PCR; the TCRdb copy retains only in-frame clones and omits some. The repertoire includes 250,000 to 350,000 clones, 75% to 90% of them detected once, and 3.5% to 4% sits in the top ten. CDR1 is SEHNR, CDR2 FQNEAQ, per germline (reference sequence). CDR3 length: 14 amino acids. The V gene lost 5 bases and the J gene lost 1 base, with 11 bases spanning the gap. Sequencing input: PBMCs. The chain combines TRBV7-9 with TRBJ1-1; perhaps TRBD1 as D (5 bases). The TCR was taken from a man aged 40-55 years in good health and CMV-seropositive. CDR3 coding DNA: TGTGCCAGCAGCGATCAGGGCCCGAACACTGAAGCTTTCTTT. Translating gives CASSDQGPNTEAFF.